This TCR beta chain was recorded in a study of blood T cell repertoires in COVID-19. About the study: Sites across the United States, Italy and Spain contributed samples from acute and convalescent COVID-19. PBMCs, B-cell-depleted T cells, or T cells provided the cDNA or gDNA that made up the material.

Original processing notes: Counts of nucleated cells, estimated from reference gene primer amplification, were obtained. Assay: immunoSEQ multiplex PCR; the TCRdb copy retains only in-frame clones and omits some. V and J calls and clone size are given by that table; D and trimming were obtained from the DNA. The data show about 160,000 clones, with about 83% seen just once and approximately 15% held by the top ten. V trimming: 4 bases; J trimming: 2 bases; junction bases outside the gene matches: 4. The CDR3 is 15 residues long. Germline V gene lookup returns CDR1 KGHDR and CDR2 SFDVKD. This chain connects TRBV24-1 to TRBJ2-1; 7 positions match TRBD1. Sequenced: peripheral blood. The TCR sequence derives from a woman older than 75 with acute or convalescent COVID-19. This CDR3 reads CATSDNRGPYNEQFF. The CDR3 region has the DNA TGTGCCACCAGTGACAACAGGGGTCCCTACAATGAGCAGTTCTTC.